The T cell receptor (beta chain) under discussion was sequenced for a study of cytomegalovirus exposure and HLA in healthy donors. The ends lost 7 bases at V and 0 bases at J; junction bases unmatched: 6. Germline V lookup: CDR1 LNHDA, CDR2 SQIVND (reference sequence). The CDR3 has 16 residues. Of note for this clone: Its antigen is currently unknown.

The study, taken as a whole, reports: CMV serostatus stood as the only immune exposure information on hand.

Primers: 60 Vbeta forward and 13 Jbeta reverse. Original methodology: Roughly 12 million of about 88 million unique TCR beta chains were shared, per a later count. The assay was immunoSEQ multiplex PCR, and TCRdb's table has in-frame clones only and misses some. That table gives V, J and clone size, and the DNA gave D and trimming. The sample records some 170,000 clones, roughly four fifths being singletons. This receptor was identified in a man aged 45-65 years in good health and CMV-seropositive. The genes are TRBV19 and TRBJ2-1, with 10 bases fitting TRBD2. Sequencing was done on a sample of PBMCs. The CDR3 DNA sequence: TGTGCCAGTAAAGCGGGAGGGCCGAGCTCCTACAATGAGCAGTTCTTC. Residues: CASKAGGPSSYNEQFF.